These 27 T cell receptor beta chains share one sample of origin, sequenced in a study of T-cell memory formation after mild COVID-19. MiXCR, run by TCRdb on the 5' RACE reads, gives a single entry per CDR3 protein. The top ten clones hold 1.1% of a sample with 60,000 to 65,000 distinct CDR3 sequences, roughly 9.9% of them seen once. Sequenced: PBMCs or a T cell subset sorted from them (not recorded which). The source of these receptors is a man between 18 and 29 years old who had mild COVID-19 (a few samples of this study predate the infection). Cell type and time point are not known.

This clonotype occurred many times. The rearrangement uses TRBV20-1 and TRBJ2-7, with D uncertain. Trimming left V 3 bases short and J 2 bases short, with 14 bases between. Germline CDR1 DFQATT, CDR2 SNEGSKA (reference sequence). The CDR3 is made up of 14 amino acids. In DNA form, the CDR3 reads TGCAGTGCTAGGTCCCTTATTAACACCTACGAGCAGTACTTC. Protein product: CSARSLINTYEQYF.

The sample holds many counts of this clonotype. The rearrangement links TRBV27 to TRBJ2-5, with 9 positions matching TRBD2. This CDR3 has 17 amino acids. Trimming took 0 bases from V and 2 from J; bases not matched to a gene: 7. Germline V lookup: CDR1 MNHEY, CDR2 SMNVEV (reference sequence). CDR3 sequence reads: CASSLSPPGLAQETQYF. DNA of the CDR3: TGTGCCAGCAGTTTATCGCCACCGGGACTAGCTCAAGAGACCCAGTACTTC.

The genes are TRBV6-2 or TRBV6-3 and TRBJ2-1; D perhaps matches TRBD2 (7 bases). V gave up 2 bases and J gave up 0 bases, with 14 bases separating them. The V gene's germline CDR1 is MNHEY and CDR2 SVGEGT. The CDR3 sequence is 17 residues long. In DNA form, the CDR3 reads TGTGCCAGCAGTTACGGCGGGGGCCTGAGCTCCTACAATGAGCAGTTCTTC. This codes for CASSYGGGLSSYNEQFF.

DNA of the CDR3: TGTGCCAGCAGCCCTGGACTAGCGGGCTTCAATGAGCAGTTCTTC. This translates into CASSPGLAGFNEQFF. The chain carries TRBV5-5 and TRBJ2-1; 11 bases align to TRBD2. J gave up 6 bases and V 4 bases, and 6 bases lay outside the gene matches. CDR3 length equals 15 residues. Germline CDR1 reads SGHKS; CDR2 reads YYEKEE (reference sequence).

This sequence joins TRBV5-1 and TRBJ2-3; maybe TRBD1 (7 bases). Germline V gene lookup returns CDR1 SGHRS and CDR2 YFSETQ. V lost 3 bases and J 6 bases, leaving 17 bases between the germline ends. CDR3 length equals 15 residues. The CDR3, as DNA: TGCGCCAGCAGCTCCCCCGAGGGGGCGGGGGATACGCAGTATTTT. It specifies CASSSPEGAGDTQYF.

This clonotype was counted many times. The rearrangement uses TRBV5-1 and TRBJ1-1; D unclear. The germline V and J ends were trimmed by 5 bases and 1 base, with 12 bases remaining between them. CDR3 size: 14 residues. Germline V CDR1 and CDR2: SGHRS, YFSETQ. This CDR3 reads CASSARVENTEAFF. The CDR3 DNA sequence: TGCGCCAGCAGTGCGAGGGTAGAGAACACTGAAGCTTTCTTT. Based on the CDR3 plus reference TRBV5-1 and TRBJ1-1, the full variable domain is KAGVTQTPRYLIKTRGQQVTLSCSPISGHRSVSWYQQTPGQGLQFLFEYFSETQRNKGNFPGRFSGRQFSNSRSEMNVSTLELGDSALYLCASSARVENTEAFFGQGTRLTVV.

This clonotype was counted only a few times. The chain couples TRBV24-1 to TRBJ2-2; D gene uncertain. This CDR3 spans 16 amino acids. Germline V gene data show CDR1 as KGHDR and CDR2 as SFDVKD. V was clipped by 2 bases and J by 0 bases, with 9 bases between them. The CDR3: CATSDSGAPNTGELFF. The CDR3 coding sequence is TGTGCCACCAGTGATTCGGGCGCGCCGAACACCGGGGAGCTGTTTTTT.

This clonotype was seen at least ten times. This chain uses TRBV7-8 with TRBJ2-5; 7 nucleotides match TRBD1. The CDR3 has 14 residues. The V gene end was trimmed by 5 bases and the J gene end by 4 bases; junction bases not matched to a gene: 7. Germline V CDR1 and CDR2: SGHVS, FQNEAQ. The CDR3 bases are TGTGCCAGCAGCGACCGGACAGGTAGAGAGACCCAGTACTTC. This encodes CASSDRTGRETQYF.

This clonotype was seen at least ten times. The rearrangement joins TRBV7-9 to TRBJ2-3; either TRBD1 or TRBD2 may fit D (5 bases each). Germline CDR1 reads SEHNR; CDR2 reads FQNEAQ (reference sequence). V was clipped by 5 bases and J by 6 bases, with 21 bases between them. The CDR3 consists of 16 residues. The CDR3 region is CASSPPPGRPRDTQYF. The CDR3 DNA sequence: TGTGCCAGCAGCCCCCCCCCGGGACGCCCAAGGGATACGCAGTATTTT.

This chain connects TRBV6-5 to TRBJ1-5; D is ambiguous. The germline CDR1 and CDR2 sequences are MNHEY and SVGAGI. The CDR3 has 15 residues. Trimming left V 0 bases short and J 0 bases short, with 6 bases between. In DNA, the CDR3 is TGTGCCAGCAGTTACTCATACGTTAGCAATCAGCCCCAGCATTTT. Protein product: CASSYSYVSNQPQHF.

This clonotype was found a few times. This chain connects TRBV28 to TRBJ1-1; D is unresolved. Trimming took off 7 bases at V and 4 bases at J, with 10 bases between the two ends. CDR3 length equals 12 residues. The germline CDR1 and CDR2 sequences are MDHEN and SYDVKM. The CDR3 DNA is TGTGCCAGCAACGAACTTGGCACTGAAGCTTTCTTT. Its protein product is CASNELGTEAFF.

The chain joins TRBV5-1 to TRBJ2-3, with no clear D. Germline V lookup: CDR1 SGHRS, CDR2 YFSETQ. With 6 bases removed from V and 0 bases from J, the gap between germline ends came to 17 bases. The CDR3 length is 16 residues. The CDR3 reads CASTSALDPSTDTQYF. As DNA, the CDR3 is TGCGCCAGCACCTCCGCTTTGGACCCTAGCACAGATACGCAGTATTTT.

The table lists this clonotype with many counts. The gene calls are TRBV7-2 and TRBJ2-3; 7 bases are shared with TRBD2. The CDR3 sequence is 16 residues long. V was clipped by 3 bases and J by 2 bases; unmatched bases: 8. Germline-derived CDR1 and CDR2 are SGHTA and FQGNSA. CDR3 region: CASSLLGGVFTDTQYF. The CDR3 region has the DNA TGTGCCAGCAGCTTGTTGGGGGGGGTCTTCACAGATACGCAGTATTTT. The variable domain in full, with the rest retrieved from reference TRBV7-2 and TRBJ2-3, is GAGVSQSPSNKVTEKGKDVELRCDPISGHTALYWYRQSLGQGLEFLIYFQGNSAPDKSGLPSDRFSAERTGGSVSTLTIQRTQQEDSAVYLCASSLLGGVFTDTQYFGPGTRLTVL.

This clonotype has more than one count but fewer than ten. This chain connects TRBV5-1 to TRBJ2-5; unclear D gene. Germline loops: CDR1 SGHRS, CDR2 YFSETQ. V was trimmed by 0 bases and J by 1 base, leaving 4 bases between them. This CDR3 is built from 13 residues. The CDR3 reads CASSLGVQETQYF. CDR3 nucleotide sequence: TGCGCCAGCAGCTTGGGGGTCCAAGAGACCCAGTACTTC.

This clonotype was seen only a few times. The chain is built from TRBV5-5 and TRBJ1-2, with no clear D. This CDR3 comprises 13 residues. Germline assignment: CDR1 SGHKS and CDR2 YYEKEE (reference sequence). Trimming stripped 0 bases from V and 8 bases from J, with 11 bases between. CDR3 bases: TGTGCCAGCAGCTTGGTGGCAGAGGTAGGCTACACCTTC. Its translation is CASSLVAEVGYTF. Complete variable domain (other parts from reference TRBV5-5 and TRBJ1-2): DAGVTQSPTHLIKTRGQQVTLRCSPISGHKSVSWYQQVLGQGPQFIFQYYEKEERGRGNFPDRFSARQFPNYSSELNVNALLLGDSALYLCASSLVAEVGYTFGSGTRLTVV.

This clonotype was detected many times. The chain joins TRBV12-3 or TRBV12-4 to TRBJ2-1, with 14 bases identical to TRBD2. The CDR3 is made up of 16 amino acids. V trimming: 5 bases; J trimming: 7 bases; junction bases outside the gene matches: 7. CDR3 DNA sequence: TGTGCCAGCAGTGAGCGACTAGCGGGGGGGCCTAATGAGCAGTTCTTC. Amino acid sequence: CASSERLAGGPNEQFF.

A few counts support this clonotype. V usage is TRBV18 and J usage is TRBJ1-1; no reliable D call. Per the germline V gene, CDR1 is KGHSH and CDR2 is LQKENI. Trimming took off 0 bases at V and 6 bases at J, with 14 bases between the two ends. This CDR3 is built from 15 residues. CDR3 nucleotide sequence: TGTGCCAGCTCACCACCGCTGGGAGCTATCCCTGAAGCTTTCTTT. Protein: CASSPPLGAIPEAFF.

This clonotype was observed a few times. The chain links TRBV7-9 to TRBJ2-3; D ambiguous. Trimming cost V 5 bases and J 2 bases, with 8 bases left between them. The CDR3 has 13 residues. Germline V lookup: CDR1 SEHNR, CDR2 FQNEAQ (reference sequence). The CDR3 here is CASSTRNTDTQYF. For the CDR3, the DNA is TGTGCCAGCAGCACCCGGAACACAGATACGCAGTATTTT.

This CDR3 reads CASSPPAGGAAYEQYF. The DNA for the CDR3 is TGTGCCAGCTCACCACCGGCCGGGGGAGCGGCCTACGAGCAGTACTTC. The rearrangement links TRBV18 to TRBJ2-7; tentatively, D is TRBD2 (6 bases). CDR1 is KGHSH and CDR2 is LQKENI in the germline V gene. The CDR3 spans 16 residues. The V end lost 0 bases, the J end lost 2 bases, and 14 bases lay between the germline ends. Using reference TRBV18 and TRBJ2-7 for the parts outside the CDR3, the full variable domain is NAGVMQNPRHLVRRRGQEARLRCSPMKGHSHVYWYRQLPEEGLKFMVYLQKENIIDESGMPKERFSAEFPKEGPSILRIQQVVRGDSAAYFCASSPPAGGAAYEQYFGPGTRLTVT.

The chain is built from TRBV7-3 and TRBJ2-3; 8 nucleotides match TRBD2. From germline, CDR1 is SGHTA and CDR2 FQGTGA. The V segment lost 2 bases and the J segment 4 bases; nucleotides outside the gene matches: 14. The CDR3 runs 18 residues. The CDR3, as DNA: TGTGCCAGCAGCTTAGTGCAGGGCGGGGGGCGAATCGCAGATACGCAGTATTTT. As protein: CASSLVQGGGRIADTQYF.

This clonotype was found a few times. The genes are TRBV6-2 or TRBV6-3 and TRBJ2-6; D possibly corresponds to TRBD2 (6 bases). The CDR3 totals 15 residues. Germline values: CDR1 MNHEY, CDR2 SVGEGT. Trimming shortened V by 8 bases and J by 0 bases, and 11 bases separated the two germline ends. CDR3 DNA sequence: TGTGCCAGCTACCACGGGAGCTCTGGGGCCAACGTCCTGACTTTC. Amino acid sequence: CASYHGSSGANVLTF.

This clonotype was seen a handful of times. The chain has TRBV12-3 or TRBV12-4 and TRBJ1-5, with TRBD1 matching 9 bases. V lost 6 bases and J lost 5; bases outside the gene matches: 2. This CDR3 has 13 residues. This CDR3 reads CASRGQGYQPQHF. The CDR3 DNA follows: TGTGCCAGCAGGGGACAGGGCTATCAGCCCCAGCATTTT.

This clonotype was detected ten times or more. The rearrangement uses TRBV5-1 and TRBJ2-2, with TRBD2 matching over 8 bases. Germline CDR1 reads SGHRS; CDR2 reads YFSETQ. Trimming cost V 5 bases and J 0 bases; bases outside gene matches: 9. There are 17 residues in the CDR3. CDR3 in amino acids: CASSKRAGVPNTGELFF. DNA of the CDR3: TGCGCCAGCAGTAAGCGAGCGGGGGTACCGAACACCGGGGAGCTGTTTTTT.

This clonotype was counted ten times or more. The V gene is TRBV11-2, the J gene TRBJ1-1; D gene ambiguous. Germline CDR1 SGHAT, CDR2 FQNNGV. V lost 4 bases and J 1 base, leaving 13 bases between the germline ends. This CDR3 comprises 15 residues. The CDR3 here is CASSSSVEGNTEAFF. The CDR3 DNA reads TGTGCCAGCAGCTCCAGCGTAGAGGGGAACACTGAAGCTTTCTTT.

V is TRBV5-1 and J is TRBJ2-5; D may match TRBD1 or TRBD2 (5 bases each). The V gene's germline CDR1 is SGHRS and CDR2 YFSETQ. The V gene lost 6 bases and the J gene lost 2 bases, with 14 bases spanning the gap. The CDR3 extends over 14 amino acids. CDR3 region: CASNRGPTQETQYF. The CDR3 DNA reads as TGCGCCAGCAACCGGGGACCCACTCAAGAGACCCAGTACTTC.

The chain has TRBV7-2 and TRBJ1-1, with D perhaps matching TRBD1 (5 bases). In germline, CDR1 is SGHTA, CDR2 FQGNSA. Trimming removed 2 bases at V and 10 bases at J, with 11 bases between. The CDR3 spans 12 residues. For the CDR3, the DNA is TGTGCCAGCAGCTTACAGTCAGGGACAGCTTTCTTT. Its translation: CASSLQSGTAFF.

This clonotype was counted many times. The V gene is TRBV9, the J gene TRBJ2-3; no firm D call. V was clipped by 0 bases and J by 0 bases, with 8 bases between them. Germline CDR1 is SGDLS and CDR2 is YYNGEE. The CDR3 totals 15 residues. CDR3 in amino acids: CASSVVSVSTDTQYF. The CDR3 coding sequence is TGTGCCAGCAGCGTAGTCAGCGTTAGCACAGATACGCAGTATTTT.